The rows below give T cell receptor beta chains drawn from one sample of a study of blood T cell repertoires in COVID-19. Sequenced by immunoSEQ multiplex PCR; TCRdb stores in-frame clones only, minus some. The top ten clones hold approximately 10% of a sample with roughly 190,000 clones, about nine tenths of them seen once. Sequencing input: peripheral blood. Receptor source: a woman aged 55-69 years with COVID-19, enrolled during active disease. Both conserved end residues are part of each CDR3. D genes are given only for firm matches. Size is omitted from some rows. Given values are once, few, many or a class for expanded clones.

V gene	J gene	clone size	D gene	CDR3 protein	CDR3 DNA
TRBV28	TRBJ1-5	-	-	CASSSYGAGNQPQHF	TGTGCCAGCAGTTCCTATGGAGCAGGGAATCAGCCCCAGCATTTT
TRBV19	TRBJ1-6	few	TRBD1	CASRDRANSPLHF	TGTGCCAGTAGGGACAGGGCAAATTCACCCCTCCACTTT
TRBV4-1	TRBJ2-1	-	TRBD1	CASSPTGDPYNEQFF	TGCGCCAGCAGCCCCACAGGGGACCCCTACAATGAGCAGTTCTTC
TRBV5-1	TRBJ2-2	-	-	CASSQETGGAGELFF	TGCGCCAGCAGCCAGGAGACAGGAGGCGCCGGGGAGCTGTTTTTT
TRBV11-3	TRBJ2-3	-	TRBD2	CASSPGLAGTTDTQYF	TGTGCCAGCAGCCCCGGACTAGCGGGAACCACAGATACGCAGTATTTT
TRBV30	TRBJ1-1	once	-	CAWGTRGVTEAFF	TGTGCCTGGGGTACCAGGGGTGTTACTGAAGCTTTCTTT
TRBV5-1	TRBJ2-2	-	TRBD2	CASSLGLAGYTGELFF	TGCGCCAGCAGCTTGGGGCTAGCGGGATACACCGGGGAGCTGTTTTTT
TRBV5-4	TRBJ1-1	-	-	CASSLDGPNTEAFF	TGTGCCAGCAGCTTGGATGGGCCGAACACTGAAGCTTTCTTT
TRBV6-6	TRBJ2-7	-	-	CASSSTGSAFYEQYF	TGTGCCAGCAGTTCCACCGGGAGTGCATTCTACGAGCAGTACTTC
TRBV24-1	TRBJ2-2	-	-	CATSRGQSGTGELFF	TGTGCCACCAGCAGGGGTCAGTCGGGGACCGGGGAGCTGTTTTTT
TRBV19	TRBJ2-7	-	TRBD1	CASSILGQGASGGTYEQYF	TGTGCCAGTAGTATACTCGGACAGGGGGCGTCGGGAGGGACCTACGAGCAGTACTTC
TRBV6-2/TRBV6-3	TRBJ2-1	-	-	CASSQNTFGTLEQFF	TGTGCCAGCAGTCAGAACACCTTCGGGACTCTCGAGCAGTTCTTC
TRBV18	TRBJ2-5	-	-	CASSPRDQETQYF	TGTGCCAGCTCACCGCGGGACCAAGAGACCCAGTACTTC
TRBV5-1	TRBJ1-3	-	-	CASSLTGSPPGNTIYF	TGCGCCAGCAGCTTGACAGGTTCTCCGCCTGGAAACACCATATATTTT